This T cell receptor beta chain was retrieved from a study of vaccination effects on CD4 cells after COVID-19. Study context: Vaccination followed sampling of two convalescent patients by 16 days and one week respectively. Study-level findings and limits: Among infection- and vaccine-induced clones, marked clonal contraction occurred late after vaccination.

The ViraFEST assay expanded antigen-specific CD4+ T cells with viral peptide pools before sequencing. Once cultured for 10 to 11 days, the cells underwent separation to obtain CD4+ T cells. Between March and December 2020, the person had a SARS-CoV-2 infection that PCR confirmed. A single count supports this clone. The target antigen is unknown. The CDR3 contains 18 residues. The method was immunoSEQ multiplex PCR; TCRdb's version includes in-frame clones alone and lacks a portion of them. Altogether roughly 30,000 clones are present, approximately 70% being singletons, with the ten largest covering around 28%.

The sample here was CD4+ T cells from PBMCs cultured with a peptide pool, taken before COVID-19 vaccination. The chain couples TRBV12-2 to TRBJ2-1; the table assigns TRBD2, which was not confirmed against the DNA. TRBV12-2 is described as a pseudogene. This receptor was taken from a human donor who had a prior SARS-CoV-2 infection. CDR3 nucleotides: TGTGCAAGTCCCCGTCGTACCGGGAAAGCGGGGGACTACAATGGGCAGTTCTTC. Translation: CASPRRTGKAGDYNGQFF.